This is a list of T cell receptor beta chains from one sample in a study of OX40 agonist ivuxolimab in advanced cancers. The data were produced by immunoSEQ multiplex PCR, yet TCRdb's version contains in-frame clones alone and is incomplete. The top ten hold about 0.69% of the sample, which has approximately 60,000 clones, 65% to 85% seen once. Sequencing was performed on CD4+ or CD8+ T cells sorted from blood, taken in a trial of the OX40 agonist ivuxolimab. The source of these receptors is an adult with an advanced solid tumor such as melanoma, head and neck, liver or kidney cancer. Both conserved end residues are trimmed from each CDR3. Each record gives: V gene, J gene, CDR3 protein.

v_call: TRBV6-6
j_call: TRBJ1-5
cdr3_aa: ASSYGPQGVNQPQH

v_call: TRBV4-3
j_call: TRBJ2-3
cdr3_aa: ASSPRSRADTQY

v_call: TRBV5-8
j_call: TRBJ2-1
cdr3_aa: ASSVGDRSDNEQF

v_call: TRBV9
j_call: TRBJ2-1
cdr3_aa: ASSGTSRGNEQF

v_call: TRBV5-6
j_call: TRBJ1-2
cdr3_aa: ASSLSLGPGSYGYT

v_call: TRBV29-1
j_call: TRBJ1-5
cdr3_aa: SVGARDQPQH

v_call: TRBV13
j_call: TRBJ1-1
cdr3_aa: ASSLIWGTEAF

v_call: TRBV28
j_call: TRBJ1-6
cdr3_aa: ASIPAEGPSYSPLH

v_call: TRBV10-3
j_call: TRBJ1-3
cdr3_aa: AISLTEKGNTIY

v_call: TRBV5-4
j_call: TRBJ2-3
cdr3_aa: ASSSGQIVTDTQY

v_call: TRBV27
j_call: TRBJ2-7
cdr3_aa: ASSSRGGAYEQY

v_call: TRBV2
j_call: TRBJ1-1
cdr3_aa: ASRGDPYTEAF

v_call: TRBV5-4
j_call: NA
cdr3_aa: ASSRKSAGVIYEQY

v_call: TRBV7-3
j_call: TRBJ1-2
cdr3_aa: ASSLNLSGEGYT

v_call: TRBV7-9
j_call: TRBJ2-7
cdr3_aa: ASSGGRSYEQY

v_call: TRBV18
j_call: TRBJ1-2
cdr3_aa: ASSPWSGDSTNYGYT

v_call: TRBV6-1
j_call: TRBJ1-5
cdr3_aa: ASSEDTGSGQPQH

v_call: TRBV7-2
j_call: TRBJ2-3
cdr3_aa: ASSALGDTQY

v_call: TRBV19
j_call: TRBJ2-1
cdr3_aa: ASSFSVGVGNEQF

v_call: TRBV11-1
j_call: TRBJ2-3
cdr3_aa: ASSQRQGGGTDTQY

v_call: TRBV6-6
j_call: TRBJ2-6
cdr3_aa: ASRGDVPSGANVLT

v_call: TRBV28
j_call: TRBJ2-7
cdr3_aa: ASSLPSGSVTYEQY

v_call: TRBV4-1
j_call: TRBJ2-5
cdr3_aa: ASSQDLRGQASGETQY

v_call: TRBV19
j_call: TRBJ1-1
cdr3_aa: ATSTGRNTEAF

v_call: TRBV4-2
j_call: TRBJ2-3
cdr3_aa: ASSQGGGASDTQY

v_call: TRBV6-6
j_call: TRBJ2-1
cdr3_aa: ASSPNGLDGNEQF

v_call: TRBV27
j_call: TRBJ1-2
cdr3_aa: ASSARQALDYGYT

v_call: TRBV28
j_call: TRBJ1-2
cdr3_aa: ASSDGDRAANGYT

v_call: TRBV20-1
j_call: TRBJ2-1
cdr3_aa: SASGYNEQF

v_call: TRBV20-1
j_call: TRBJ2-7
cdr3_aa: SARSGYEQY

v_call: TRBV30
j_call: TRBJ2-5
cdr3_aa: AWSVPDFGQTQY

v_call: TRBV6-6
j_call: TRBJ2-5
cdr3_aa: ASRKGWGETQY

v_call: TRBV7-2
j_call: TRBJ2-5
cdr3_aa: ASSSLAGGQETQY

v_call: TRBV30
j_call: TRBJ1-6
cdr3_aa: AWSVQAQGTPLH

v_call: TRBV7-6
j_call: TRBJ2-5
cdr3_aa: ASSPGTGLRETQY

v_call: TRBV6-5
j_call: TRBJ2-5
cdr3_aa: ASRASGGGETQY

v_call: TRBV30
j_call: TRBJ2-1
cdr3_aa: AWRGQAYNEQF

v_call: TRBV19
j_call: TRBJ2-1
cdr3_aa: ASSIGGTSGLLF

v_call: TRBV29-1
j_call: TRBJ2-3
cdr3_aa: SVSGEDTQY

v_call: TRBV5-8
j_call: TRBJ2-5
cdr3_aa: ASSLWQFQETQY

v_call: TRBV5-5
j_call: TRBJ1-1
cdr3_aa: ASSVQGDTEAF

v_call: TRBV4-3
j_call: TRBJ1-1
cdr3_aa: ASSQDPAGGLSNTEAF

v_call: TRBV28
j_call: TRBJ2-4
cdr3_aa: ASSLNRDRVGNIQY

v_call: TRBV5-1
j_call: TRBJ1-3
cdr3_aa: ASSLGTTGNTIY

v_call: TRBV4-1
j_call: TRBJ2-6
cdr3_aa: ASSQDRGLGANVLT

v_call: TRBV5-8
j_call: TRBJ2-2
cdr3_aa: ASSLARDRLNTGELF

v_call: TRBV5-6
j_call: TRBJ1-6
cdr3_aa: ASSLGGDSSSSLH

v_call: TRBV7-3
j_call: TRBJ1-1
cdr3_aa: ASSLTGGHQPQAAF

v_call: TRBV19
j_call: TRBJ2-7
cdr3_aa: ASSVSFRDRGNEQY

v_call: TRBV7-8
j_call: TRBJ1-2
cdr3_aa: ASSLADRGYGYT